This T cell receptor beta chain came from a study of shared T cell receptors in the human thymus. Germline CDR1 and CDR2: MRHNA and SNTAGT. V trimming: 9 bases; J trimming: 0 bases; junction bases outside the gene matches: 18. This CDR3 comprises 18 residues. Using immunoSEQ multiplex PCR, the repertoire was profiled, and TCRdb retains in-frame clones only, with some absent. The sample has roughly 710,000 clones; 70% to 90% are singletons. This sample also appeared in a second study, on human thymus T cells.

The material sequenced was thymocytes. The clonotype comes from a girl under three years old with a congenital heart defect. The chain links TRBV6-4 to TRBJ1-2; the match to TRBD1 covers 8 bases. CDR3 nucleotide sequence: TGTGCCAGAACCTCGCCCCGCGACAGGGGTGCCCCTAACTATGGCTACACCTTC. Translated: CARTSPRDRGAPNYGYTF.